Here is one TCR beta chain with its context. The sample comes from a study of blood T cell repertoires in COVID-19. Generated by immunoSEQ multiplex PCR, the TCRdb table keeps only in-frame clones and is missing some. Here the sample spans fewer than 40,000 clones, roughly 80% being singletons. With 12 bases removed from V and 7 bases from J, the gap between germline ends came to 17 bases. Germline loops: CDR1 KGHDR, CDR2 SFDVKD. The CDR3 totals 13 residues. The sequence was obtained from a human donor in a cohort sampled during active COVID-19. The chain carries TRBV24-1 and TRBJ2-2, with a weak D call TRBD1 (5 bases). Sequencing input: peripheral blood. CDR3 loop: CASVDSFGGELFF. In DNA, the CDR3 is TGTGCCTCCGTAGACAGCTTTGGCGGGGAGCTGTTTTTT.